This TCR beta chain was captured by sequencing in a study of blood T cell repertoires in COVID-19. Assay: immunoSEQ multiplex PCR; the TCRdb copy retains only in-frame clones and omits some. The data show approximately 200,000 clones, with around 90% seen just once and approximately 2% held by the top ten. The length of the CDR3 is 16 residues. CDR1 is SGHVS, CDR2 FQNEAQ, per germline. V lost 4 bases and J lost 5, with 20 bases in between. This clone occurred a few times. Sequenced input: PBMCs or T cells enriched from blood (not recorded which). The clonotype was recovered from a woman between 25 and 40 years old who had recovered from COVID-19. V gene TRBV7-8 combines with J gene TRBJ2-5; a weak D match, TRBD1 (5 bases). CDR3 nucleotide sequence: TGTGCCAGCAGCTCCTACCGGACACCCCTGCGGGAGACCCAGTACTTC. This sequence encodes CASSSYRTPLRETQYF.